Following are 22 T cell receptor beta chains from one sample sequenced in a study of cytomegalovirus exposure and HLA in healthy donors. Primers: 60 Vbeta forward and 13 Jbeta reverse. Sequencing was performed with immunoSEQ multiplex PCR; in TCRdb, only in-frame clones are kept and a portion is missing. The repertoire table contains roughly 53,000 clones. Sequencing input: PBMCs. The source of these receptors is a female donor in good health and CMV-seronegative.

The CDR3 sequence: CASSLGTTHNEQFF. The CDR3 nucleotides are TGTGCCAGCAGCCTAGGGACTACCCACAATGAGCAGTTCTTC. This rearrangement joins TRBV7-3 to TRBJ2-1; 7 bases map to TRBD2. The J segment lost 5 bases and the V segment lost 5 bases, leaving 6 bases of the junction unmatched. This CDR3 comprises 14 residues. CDR1 and CDR2 from the germline V gene are SGHTA and FQGTGA.

This sequence joins TRBV9 and TRBJ1-5; TRBD1 matches 7 bases. The CDR3 extends over 13 amino acids. Germline CDR1 SGDLS, CDR2 YYNGEE. Trimming cost V 0 bases and J 7 bases; bases outside gene matches: 1. CDR3 nucleotide sequence: TGTGCCAGCAGCGTAGAGGGACAGCAGCCCCAGCATTTT. Translating it yields CASSVEGQQPQHF.

The rearrangement links TRBV6-1 to TRBJ2-6, with TRBD1 matching 8 bases. Germline-derived CDR1 and CDR2 are MNHNS and SASEGT. V was clipped by 4 bases and J by 0 bases; unmatched bases: 5. There are 17 residues in the CDR3. CDR3 DNA: TGTGCCAGCAGTGGACAGGGGCCATTCTCTGGGGCCAACGTCCTGACTTTC. Translation gives CASSGQGPFSGANVLTF.

This chain connects TRBV27 to TRBJ1-1; 7 bases are shared with TRBD1. The CDR3 consists of 16 residues. After removal of 4 bases from V and 3 bases from J, the junction contained 11 bases not matched to a gene. Germline CDR1 reads MNHEY; CDR2 reads SMNVEV (reference sequence). The CDR3 nucleotides read TGTGCCAGCAGTTGGGCCGACAGGGTTGGAGACACTGAAGCTTTCTTT. As protein: CASSWADRVGDTEAFF.

This chain uses TRBV6-6 with TRBJ2-3, with D possibly matching TRBD2 (6 bases). Trimming stripped 2 bases from V and 2 bases from J, with 8 bases between. Germline assignment: CDR1 MNHNY and CDR2 SVGAGI (reference sequence). This CDR3 spans 14 amino acids. This CDR3 reads CASSYRDSTDTQYF. The DNA of the CDR3 is TGTGCCAGCAGTTACCGGGACTCCACAGATACGCAGTATTTT.

V usage is TRBV29-1 and J usage is TRBJ2-7; 8 nucleotides align to TRBD1. The CDR3 is made up of 13 amino acids. Trimming took 6 bases from V and 6 from J; bases not matched to a gene: 10. The germline gives CDR1 SQVTM, CDR2 ANQGSEA. The CDR3: CSVAGAGGTEQYF. In DNA, the CDR3 is TGCAGCGTGGCCGGGGCAGGGGGCACCGAGCAGTACTTC.

The V gene is TRBV18, the J gene TRBJ1-1; possibly TRBD1 for D (6 bases). This CDR3 region has 15 residues. Trimming took off 6 bases at V and 4 bases at J, with 18 bases between the two ends. Germline CDR1 reads KGHSH; CDR2 reads LQKENI. The CDR3 DNA reads as TGTGCCAGCTCTCTGGACTCTACAGGGCGCACTGAAGCTTTCTTT. Residues: CASSLDSTGRTEAFF.

The rearrangement links TRBV29-1 to TRBJ1-2; D call uncertain. From germline, CDR1 is SQVTM and CDR2 ANQGSEA. Trimming took off 0 bases at V and 4 bases at J, with 12 bases between the two ends. This CDR3 comprises 14 residues. The CDR3 DNA reads as TGCAGCGTTGAAGATCGCCTCAGAAGCTATGGCTACACCTTC. It yields the protein CSVEDRLRSYGYTF. The full variable domain, in which reference TRBV29-1 and TRBJ1-2 provide the parts outside the CDR3, is SAVISQKPSRDICQRGTSLTIQCQVDSQVTMMFWYRQQPGQSLTLIATANQGSEATYESGFVIDKFPISRPNLTFSTLTVSNMSPEDSSIYLCSVEDRLRSYGYTFGSGTRLTVV.

The V call is TRBV5-1, the J call TRBJ1-1; no reliable D call. The CDR3 has 17 amino acids. Germline values: CDR1 SGHRS, CDR2 YFSETQ. Deletions cut 0 bases from V and 0 bases from J, with 15 bases between. The CDR3 loop reads CASSLVTGFGMNTEAFF. CDR3 nucleotides: TGCGCCAGCAGCTTGGTAACCGGGTTCGGTATGAACACTGAAGCTTTCTTT.

The V and J genes are TRBV19 and TRBJ2-5; D gene uncertain. Germline CDR1 is LNHDA and CDR2 is SQIVND (reference sequence). The V end was cut by 9 bases, the J end by 6 bases, with 20 bases between. The CDR3 contains 14 residues. The CDR3 DNA reads as TGTGCCAGGGAGCCCCCCCCGCATCGAAAGACCCAGTACTTC. It encodes CAREPPPHRKTQYF.

The CDR3 sequence is CASSLTGDMGTYGYTF. DNA of the CDR3: TGTGCCAGCAGCTTGACCGGGGACATGGGGACCTATGGCTACACCTTC. The chain carries TRBV5-6 and TRBJ1-2; tentatively, D is TRBD1 (6 bases). CDR1 is SGHDT and CDR2 is YYEEEE in the germline V gene. This CDR3 comprises 16 residues. Trimming cost V 1 base and J 4 bases, with 17 bases left between them. Using reference TRBV5-6 and TRBJ1-2 for the parts outside the CDR3, the full variable domain is DAGVTQSPTHLIKTRGQQVTLRCSPKSGHDTVSWYQQALGQGPQFIFQYYEEEERQRGNFPDRFSGHQFPNYSSELNVNALLLGDSALYLCASSLTGDMGTYGYTFGSGTRLTVV.

V is TRBV18 and J is TRBJ2-1; 7 bases line up with TRBD1. With 2 bases clipped from V and 1 base from J, the junction kept 8 bases outside the gene matches. The germline gives CDR1 KGHSH, CDR2 LQKENI. This CDR3 has 17 residues. The CDR3 DNA reads as TGTGCCAGCTCACCAAAACCACAGGGGCCTTCCTACAATGAGCAGTTCTTC. Translating gives CASSPKPQGPSYNEQFF.

CDR3 DNA: TGCGCCAGCAGCTTGGAGTCAAGGACAGGCTATGGCTACACCTTC. Translation: CASSLESRTGYGYTF. V usage is TRBV5-1 and J usage is TRBJ1-2; 7 bases line up with TRBD1. This CDR3 has 15 residues. With 0 bases clipped from V and 4 bases from J, the junction kept 6 bases outside the gene matches. Looked up from germline, CDR1 is SGHRS and CDR2 is YFSETQ.

The rearrangement links TRBV2 to TRBJ2-7; 8 nucleotides align to TRBD1. Looked up from germline, CDR1 is SNHLY and CDR2 is FYNNEI. The CDR3 covers 15 residues. Trimming cost V 3 bases and J 5 bases; bases outside gene matches: 9. CDR3 in DNA: TGTGCCAGCAGTGACCGACAGGGGCTCTTCGACGAGCAGTACTTC. Translating it yields CASSDRQGLFDEQYF.

J is TRBJ2-5 and V is TRBV4-2; D perhaps matches TRBD1 (5 bases). The CDR3 runs 16 residues. Trimming shortened V by 0 bases and J by 7 bases, and 18 bases separated the two germline ends. Germline V gene data show CDR1 as LGHNA and CDR2 as YNFKEQ. In DNA form, the CDR3 reads TGTGCCAGCAGCCAAGATACTGCAGGGTTTTCGGCGACCCAGTACTTC. It codes for CASSQDTAGFSATQYF.

The V call is TRBV10-3, the J call TRBJ1-2, with 8 bases matching TRBD1. The CDR3 extends over 14 amino acids. CDR1 and CDR2 (germline): ENHRY, SYGVKD. Germline trimming cut 8 bases from V and 0 bases from J; bases unmatched to any gene: 5. The CDR3 nucleotides are TGTGCCATCCAGGGGGCGCTCACTAACTATGGCTACACCTTC. Translated, it gives CAIQGALTNYGYTF.

The chain carries TRBV4-2 and TRBJ1-3, with TRBD1 matching over 7 bases. The V gene's germline CDR1 is LGHNA and CDR2 YNFKEQ. The V segment lost 4 bases and the J segment 8 bases; nucleotides outside the gene matches: 11. The length of the CDR3 is 15 residues. CDR3 residues: CASSPELQGTDTIYF. CDR3 nucleotides: TGTGCCAGCAGCCCGGAGTTACAGGGGACGGACACCATATATTTT.

The V call is TRBV29-1, the J call TRBJ1-1; D is uncertain. This CDR3 has 13 residues. V lost 4 bases and J lost 1, with 10 bases in between. Germline CDR1 and CDR2: SQVTM and ANQGSEA. The CDR3 loop is CSVVGPQNTEAFF. CDR3 sequence (DNA): TGCAGCGTTGTGGGCCCACAGAACACTGAAGCTTTCTTT.

The chain has TRBV7-6 and TRBJ2-3, with a possible D match to TRBD1 (5 bases). With 4 bases removed from V and 2 bases from J, the gap between germline ends came to 10 bases. Germline loops: CDR1 SGHVS, CDR2 FNYEAQ. The CDR3 contains 14 residues. The CDR3 sequence: CASSSLGPTDTQYF. Here the CDR3 DNA reads TGTGCCAGCAGCTCGCTGGGGCCCACAGATACGCAGTATTTT. Based on the CDR3 plus reference TRBV7-6 and TRBJ2-3, the full variable domain is GAGVSQSPRYKVTKRGQDVALRCDPISGHVSLYWYRQALGQGPEFLTYFNYEAQQDKSGLPNDRFSAERPEGSISTLTIQRTEQRDSAMYRCASSSLGPTDTQYFGPGTRLTVL.

The chain recombines TRBV6-4 with TRBJ2-2; TRBD2 aligns across 11 bases. Germline assignment: CDR1 MRHNA and CDR2 SNTAGT. This CDR3 has 17 amino acids. V trimming: 5 bases; J trimming: 0 bases; junction bases outside the gene matches: 5. The CDR3: CASSQLAGGANTGELFF. CDR3 nucleotides: TGTGCCAGCAGTCAGCTAGCGGGGGGCGCGAACACCGGGGAGCTGTTTTTT.

V usage is TRBV29-1 and J usage is TRBJ1-2; 8 bases line up with TRBD1. The CDR3 spans 12 residues. In germline, CDR1 is SQVTM, CDR2 ANQGSEA. Losses at the gene ends were 7 bases for V and 4 bases for J; bases not matched to a gene: 5. In DNA, the CDR3 is TGCAGCGCTATAGACAGGGGCTATGGCTACACCTTC. Translated: CSAIDRGYGYTF.

The chain joins TRBV6-1 to TRBJ1-2, with TRBD1 matching over 8 bases. Germline V gene sequence: CDR1 MNHNS, CDR2 SASEGT. CDR3 size: 14 residues. The V segment lost 8 bases and the J segment 4 bases; nucleotides outside the gene matches: 9. CDR3 nucleotide sequence: TGTGCCAGCCAGAGGACAGGGCAGGTCTATGGCTACACCTTC. As protein: CASQRTGQVYGYTF.